This T cell receptor (beta chain) was obtained from a study of blood T cell repertoires in COVID-19. Study summary: Researchers got acute and convalescent COVID-19 samples from the United States, Italy and Spain. Sources were T cells, B-cell-depleted T cells, or PBMCs; the material itself was cDNA or gDNA.

As originally analysed: How many nucleated cells were present was estimated from reference gene primer amplification. TCRdb's copy holds only in-frame clones and misses some; the assay was immunoSEQ multiplex PCR. V and J calls plus clone size are reproduced from that table; the DNA served to infer D and trimming. Altogether approximately 380,000 clones are present, 85% being singletons, with the ten largest covering approximately 3.6%. Trimming stripped 0 bases from V and 6 bases from J, with 17 bases between. This CDR3 comprises 16 residues. Germline CDR1 WNHNN, CDR2 SYGVQD (reference sequence). The rearrangement links TRBV10-1 to TRBJ1-2; no clear D gene. The sample comprised peripheral blood. The receptor's source is a woman aged 18 to 35 with acute or convalescent COVID-19. DNA for the CDR3: TGCGCCAGCAGTGAGTCCCAGTCGGGAGATTCGCATGGCTACACCTTC. Protein: CASSESQSGDSHGYTF.